This T cell receptor beta chain originates from a study of control samples from healthy donors and cancer patients. Trimming took 6 bases from V and 0 from J; bases not matched to a gene: 8. Germline V gene lookup returns CDR1 MNHEY and CDR2 SMNVEV (reference sequence). The CDR3 loop spans 15 amino acids. The data were produced by immunoSEQ multiplex PCR, yet TCRdb's version contains in-frame clones alone and is incomplete. In the table there are about 140,000 clones, 80% to 95% of which are singletons. The sequencing input was blood. The chain carries TRBV27 and TRBJ2-7; the match to TRBD1 covers 7 bases. This TCR came from a man aged 25-45 years in good health. The CDR3 sequence is CASRPGTVPSYEQYF. DNA of the CDR3: TGTGCCAGCAGACCAGGGACAGTCCCCTCCTACGAGCAGTACTTC.